This is a list of T cell receptor beta chains from one sample in a study of T cell responses to AZD1222 COVID-19 vaccine. Sequenced by immunoSEQ multiplex PCR; TCRdb stores in-frame clones only, minus some. The table includes under 250,000 clones, about 93% detected once. The specimen comprised peripheral blood, sampled on day 0 of MenACWY control vaccination. The receptors come from an adult in good health. CDR3s include the opening cysteine and the closing phenylalanine or tryptophan. Fields, in order: CDR3 protein, J gene, V gene.

CDR3 protein: CASSPWGQGNQPQHF
J gene: TRBJ1-5
V gene: TRBV7-8

CDR3 protein: CASSLQGMNTEAFF
J gene: TRBJ1-1
V gene: TRBV5-1

CDR3 protein: CASSLVAPGQGGNTIYF
J gene: TRBJ1-3
V gene: TRBV7-6

CDR3 protein: CASTQGGINTEAFF
J gene: TRBJ1-1
V gene: TRBV27

CDR3 protein: CASKTGGANTIYF
J gene: TRBJ1-3
V gene: TRBV2

CDR3 protein: CASSEGKGNYGYTF
J gene: TRBJ1-2
V gene: TRBV6-1

CDR3 protein: CASMQNTEAFF
J gene: TRBJ1-1
V gene: TRBV6-5

CDR3 protein: CASSHRDGDFVYTF
J gene: TRBJ1-2
V gene: TRBV4-1

CDR3 protein: CASSRWEQETQYF
J gene: TRBJ2-5
V gene: TRBV7-2

CDR3 protein: CASSLDPGQGKTEAFF
J gene: TRBJ1-1
V gene: TRBV7-9

CDR3 protein: CASSDSGNYGYTF
J gene: TRBJ1-2
V gene: TRBV12-3/TRBV12-4

CDR3 protein: CASSLMGGKGNEAFF
J gene: TRBJ1-1
V gene: TRBV7-2

CDR3 protein: CASSLARGQAEQYF
J gene: TRBJ2-7
V gene: TRBV27

CDR3 protein: CASSLGPPGTSGNNEQFF
J gene: TRBJ2-1
V gene: TRBV5-1

CDR3 protein: CASSNRGPYGYTF
J gene: TRBJ1-2
V gene: TRBV28

CDR3 protein: CASSAPGTGYGYTF
J gene: TRBJ1-2
V gene: TRBV11-2

CDR3 protein: CASKSSGGADTQYF
J gene: TRBJ2-3
V gene: TRBV6-5

CDR3 protein: CASSPGQGGEKLFF
J gene: TRBJ1-4
V gene: TRBV7-9

CDR3 protein: CASSLSGYGYTF
J gene: TRBJ1-2
V gene: TRBV28

CDR3 protein: CASSLAQKNTEAFF
J gene: TRBJ1-1
V gene: TRBV5-1

CDR3 protein: CASSSSLSGRTKYF
J gene: TRBJ2-7
V gene: TRBV28

CDR3 protein: CASSYSAGGYEQYF
J gene: TRBJ2-7
V gene: TRBV6-5

CDR3 protein: CASRTGVGELFF
J gene: TRBJ2-2
V gene: TRBV3-1/TRBV3-2

CDR3 protein: CASSYGHNQPQHF
J gene: TRBJ1-5
V gene: TRBV12-3/TRBV12-4

CDR3 protein: CASSEPSFGAGGKLFF
J gene: TRBJ1-4
V gene: TRBV6-1

CDR3 protein: CASRTAGLAARNEQFF
J gene: TRBJ2-1
V gene: TRBV19

CDR3 protein: CASSYPQETQYF
J gene: TRBJ2-5
V gene: TRBV5-5

CDR3 protein: CASSFRQGPLNEQYF
J gene: TRBJ2-7
V gene: TRBV27

CDR3 protein: CSVSRRGETSNQPQHF
J gene: TRBJ1-5
V gene: TRBV29-1

CDR3 protein: CASSSMWRSPLHF
J gene: TRBJ1-6
V gene: TRBV7-2

CDR3 protein: CASRGSVNYGYTF
J gene: TRBJ1-2
V gene: TRBV6-5

CDR3 protein: CASNNLQGGGNTIYF
J gene: TRBJ1-3
V gene: TRBV6-5

CDR3 protein: CASMLTGSTQPQHF
J gene: TRBJ1-5
V gene: TRBV28